A single sample is the source of the 10 T cell receptor beta chains below, sequenced in a study of T cell repertoires in ileal Crohn's disease. The time point: proximal margin of the surgical specimen (macroscopically non-inflamed). The data were produced by immunoSEQ multiplex PCR, yet TCRdb's version contains in-frame clones alone and is incomplete. The data hold just under 7,500 clones, with around 72% observed a single time. Input material: ileal tissue. These receptors were taken from an adult with Crohn's disease.

This chain joins TRBV28 and TRBJ2-5, with TRBD2 matching 10 bases. The V segment lost 3 bases and the J segment 4 bases; nucleotides outside the gene matches: 5. The germline CDR1 and CDR2 sequences are MDHEN and SYDVKM. The CDR3 runs 15 residues. Here the CDR3 reads CASSFLAGGLETQYF. CDR3 DNA sequence: TGTGCCAGCAGTTTTTTAGCGGGGGGCCTAGAGACCCAGTACTTC. The full variable domain, with the rest looked up from reference TRBV28 and TRBJ2-5, is DVKVTQSSRYLVKRTGEKVFLECVQDMDHENMFWYRQDPGLGLRLIYFSYDVKMKEKGDIPEGYSVSREKKERFSLILESASTNQTSMYLCASSFLAGGLETQYFGPGTRLLVL.

The chain links TRBV6-4 to TRBJ1-2; D may be TRBD1 (6 bases). The V and J ends lost 6 bases and 6 bases respectively, with 14 bases between them. This CDR3 contains 13 residues. The germline CDR1 and CDR2 sequences are MRHNA and SNTAGT. Here the CDR3 DNA reads TGTGCCAGCAGGGATGACAGGATCCATGGCTACACCTTC. Its translation: CASRDDRIHGYTF.

The rearrangement joins TRBV4-1 to TRBJ2-3; TRBD2 matches at 10 bases. The CDR3 is 18 amino acids. Germline trimming cut 4 bases from V and 4 bases from J; bases unmatched to any gene: 14. Looked up from germline, CDR1 is MGHRA and CDR2 is YSYEKL. CDR3 bases: TGCGCCAGCAGCCTTCAGACCTCTGTAGCGGGGGGACCAGATACGCAGTATTTT. As protein: CASSLQTSVAGGPDTQYF.

This rearrangement joins TRBV6-6 to TRBJ2-2; D is uncertain. The length of the CDR3 is 11 residues. V dropped 6 bases and J dropped 6 bases, with 5 bases sitting between them. From germline, CDR1 is MNHNY and CDR2 SVGAGI (reference sequence). CDR3 bases: TGTGCCAGCAGAGGTCCCGGGGAGCTGTTTTTT. Translation gives CASRGPGELFF.

The J gene is TRBJ1-3, the V gene TRBV7-3, with no clear D. Trimming shortened V by 3 bases and J by 3 bases, and 3 bases separated the two germline ends. The CDR3 is 12 residues long. The germline gives CDR1 SGHTA, CDR2 FQGTGA. Here the CDR3 DNA reads TGTGCCAGCAGCTTGGATGGAAACACCATATATTTT. Protein product: CASSLDGNTIYF.

The chain couples TRBV7-8 to TRBJ2-2, with D possibly matching TRBD1 (5 bases). Trimming took 2 bases from V and 5 from J, leaving 9 bases between them. There are 14 residues in the CDR3. Germline V CDR1 and CDR2: SGHVS, FQNEAQ. The CDR3 DNA is TGTGCCAGCAGCTTATTTGCAGGGACCGGGGAGCTGTTTTTT. Its protein is CASSLFAGTGELFF. The whole variable domain, remainder taken from reference TRBV7-8 and TRBJ2-2, is GAGVSQSPRYKVAKRGQDVALRCDPISGHVSLFWYQQALGQGPEFLTYFQNEAQLDKSGLPSDRFFAERPEGSVSTLKIQRTQQEDSAVYLCASSLFAGTGELFFGEGSRLTVL.

The chain employs TRBV7-3 and TRBJ1-5; tentative D call: TRBD1 (5 bases). This CDR3 has 15 residues. Germline-derived CDR1 and CDR2 are SGHTA and FQGTGA. Trimming cost V 6 bases and J 4 bases, with 16 bases left between them. This chain's CDR3 is CASSPTGGSNQPQHF. CDR3 bases: TGTGCCAGCAGTCCAACCGGGGGATCAAATCAGCCCCAGCATTTT.

This clone was recorded a few times. The V and J genes are TRBV7-9 and TRBJ2-7; TRBD1 matches at 10 bases. Per the germline V gene, CDR1 is SEHNR and CDR2 is FQNEAQ (reference sequence). Germline trimming cut 5 bases from V and 2 bases from J; bases unmatched to any gene: 3. The CDR3 consists of 14 residues. Here the CDR3 reads CASSPGTGAYEQYF. The CDR3 DNA reads as TGTGCCAGCAGCCCCGGGACAGGGGCCTACGAGCAGTACTTC. Based on the CDR3 plus reference TRBV7-9 and TRBJ2-7, the full variable domain is DTGVSQNPRHKITKRGQNVTFRCDPISEHNRLYWYRQTLGQGPEFLTYFQNEAQLEKSRLLSDRFSAERPKGSFSTLEIQRTEQGDSAMYLCASSPGTGAYEQYFGPGTRLTVT.

V is TRBV6-1 and J is TRBJ2-5; 10 bases are shared with TRBD1. Trimming cost V 0 bases and J 1 base; bases outside gene matches: 8. The CDR3 has 18 amino acids. CDR1 and CDR2 from the germline V gene are MNHNS and SASEGT. The CDR3 nucleotides read TGTGCCAGCAGTGAAGCCCCGGGACAGGGGCCACTCCAAGAGACCCAGTACTTC. This gives the protein CASSEAPGQGPLQETQYF.

The chain has TRBV30 and TRBJ1-2, with a tentative D call TRBD1 (6 bases). Trimming took 0 bases from V and 4 from J, leaving 9 bases between them. The CDR3 is made up of 13 amino acids. Germline lookup yields CDR1 GTSNPN and CDR2 SVGIG (reference sequence). Here the CDR3 reads CAWSVQQGYGYTF. The CDR3 DNA reads TGTGCCTGGAGTGTACAACAGGGCTATGGCTACACCTTC.